This T cell receptor beta chain was retrieved from a study of T cell repertoires in cytomegalovirus infection (dated by TCRdb to the late 2010s). Describing the broader study: Peptide stimulations targeted recently identified HLA-C-restricted CMV epitopes, whose presentation resists viral immunomodulation, together with well-studied HLA-B-restricted epitopes. Because public TCR beta signatures pointed to carriage of CMV infection together with the matching HLA type, the HLA type of each donor mattered for the analysis.

The instrument was an Illumina HiSeq 1500. Clones were called with MiXCR by TCRdb after fastp trimmed the public reads at Q25, and only in-frame beta chains were retained. Each CDR3 protein gets just one entry, which takes the most common genes and DNA from the rows behind it. The sample table contains 900,000 to 950,000 distinct CDR3 sequences; only one count was recorded for more than 25% of them. The ten biggest clones cover over 11% of the sample. Overall study results and their limits: Cumulative frequency of public TCR beta family members discriminated carriers of CMV infection plus the relevant HLA type in this cohort and an independent approximately 370-donor cohort. The ex vivo response was dominated by HLA-C-restricted CMV-specific TCR beta clonotypes, which also provided the single most frequent clonotype in two of eight donors.

This clonotype was found a few times. There is no known antigen for this receptor. No quality values exist for individual bases; no much larger clone is one base distant. In the paper's terms, the treatment or condition label means: in vitro stimulation with specific CMV peptide epitopes to enrich CMV-specific T cells. The receptor comes from a human donor in good health (CMV status not recorded). Some clones in this sample may be carry-over from other donors' samples. The specimen was cultured CD8+ T cells from PBMCs, collected from culture after CMV antigen stimulation.

Here is the DNA: TGTGCCAGCAGTTACTCTGACAGCTCTGGAAACACCATATATTTT. Its protein product is CASSYSDSSGNTIYF. The chain is encoded by TRBV6-6 joined to TRBJ1-3; TRBD1 is perhaps the D gene, given 5 matching bases. For CDR1 and CDR2, the germline V gene (reference sequence) lists MNHNY and SVGAGI. The junction shows trimming of 0 bases on V and 0 bases on J, plus 6 bases between the germline ends. Counted from cysteine to phenylalanine, this CDR3 has 15 amino acids. The entry retains the CDR3 DNA only, 45 bases that are in frame from base 1.